This T cell receptor (beta chain) was recorded in a study of post-analysis software for immune sequencing data. Trimming removed 6 bases from V and 4 bases from J, with 16 bases in between. Germline V gives CDR1 MNHNY, CDR2 SVGAGI (reference sequence). CDR3 length equals 15 residues. Every TCR beta cDNA library bore unique molecular identifiers. Input populations of roughly 0.95 to 10 million T cells gave rise to some 500,000 cDNA molecules. TCRdb itself ran the PCR reads through MiXCR, one entry per CDR3 protein. The sample shows approximately 690,000 distinct CDR3 sequences, roughly three fifths of them seen only once. Points from the study as a whole: In patients, TRBV5-6, TRBV5-1 and TRBV20-1 belonged to five TRBV segments found more frequently than in controls.

Worth noting for this clonotype: Its antigen is as yet unknown.

This chain links TRBV6-6 with TRBJ1-5; D perhaps matches TRBD1 (6 bases). The origin of this receptor is a girl aged 2 to 9 with multiple sclerosis. Material for sequencing was blood. The CDR3 DNA follows: TGTGCCAGCAGACCAAGCGACAGGCGAAATCAGCCCCAGCATTTT. Its protein product is CASRPSDRRNQPQHF.